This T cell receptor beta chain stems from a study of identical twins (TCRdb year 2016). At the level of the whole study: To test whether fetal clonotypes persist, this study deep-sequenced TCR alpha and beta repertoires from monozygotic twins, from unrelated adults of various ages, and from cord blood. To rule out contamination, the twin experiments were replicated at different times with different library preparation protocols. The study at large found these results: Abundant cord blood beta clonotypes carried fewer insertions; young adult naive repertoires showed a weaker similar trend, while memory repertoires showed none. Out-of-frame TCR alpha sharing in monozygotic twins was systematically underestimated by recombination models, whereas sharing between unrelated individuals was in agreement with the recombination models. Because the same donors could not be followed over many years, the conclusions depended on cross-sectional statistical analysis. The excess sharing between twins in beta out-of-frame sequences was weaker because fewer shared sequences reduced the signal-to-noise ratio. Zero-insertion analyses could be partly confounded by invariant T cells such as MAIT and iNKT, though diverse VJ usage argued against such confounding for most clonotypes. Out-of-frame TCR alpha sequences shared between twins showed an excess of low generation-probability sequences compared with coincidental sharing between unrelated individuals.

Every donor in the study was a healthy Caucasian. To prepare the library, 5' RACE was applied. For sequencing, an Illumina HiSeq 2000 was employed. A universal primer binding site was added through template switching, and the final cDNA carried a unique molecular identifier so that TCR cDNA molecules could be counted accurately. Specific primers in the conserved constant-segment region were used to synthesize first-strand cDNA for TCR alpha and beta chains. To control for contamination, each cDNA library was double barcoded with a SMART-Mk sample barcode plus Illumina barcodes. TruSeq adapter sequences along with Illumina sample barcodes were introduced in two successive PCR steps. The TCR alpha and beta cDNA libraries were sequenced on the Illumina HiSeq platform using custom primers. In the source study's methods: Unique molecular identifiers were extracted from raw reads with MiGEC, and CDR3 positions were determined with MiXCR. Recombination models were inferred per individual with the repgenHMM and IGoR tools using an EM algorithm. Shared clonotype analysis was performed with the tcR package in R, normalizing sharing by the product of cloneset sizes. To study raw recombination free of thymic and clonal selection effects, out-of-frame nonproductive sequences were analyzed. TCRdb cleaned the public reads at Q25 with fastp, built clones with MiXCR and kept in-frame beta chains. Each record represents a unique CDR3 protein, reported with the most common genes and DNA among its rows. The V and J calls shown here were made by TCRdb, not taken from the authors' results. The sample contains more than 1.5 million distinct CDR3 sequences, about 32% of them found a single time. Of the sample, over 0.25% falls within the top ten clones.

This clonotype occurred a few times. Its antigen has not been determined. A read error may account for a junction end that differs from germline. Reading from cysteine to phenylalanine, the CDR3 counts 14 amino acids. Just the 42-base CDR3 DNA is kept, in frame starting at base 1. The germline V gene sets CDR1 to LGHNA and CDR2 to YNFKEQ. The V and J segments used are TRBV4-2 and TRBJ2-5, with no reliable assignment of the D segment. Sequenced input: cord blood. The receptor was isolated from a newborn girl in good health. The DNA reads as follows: TGTGCCAGCAGCCAAGCTCAGAACCAGGAGACCCAGTACTTC. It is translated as CASSQAQNQETQYF.